This T cell receptor beta chain emerged from a study of blood T cell repertoires in COVID-19. Between the trimmed V and J ends, which lost 3 bases and 5 bases, there was a span of 13 bases. Germline values: CDR1 SGHAT, CDR2 FQNNGV. The CDR3 contains 15 residues. Data came from immunoSEQ multiplex PCR; TCRdb stores just in-frame clones and leaves some out. The table lists 200,000 to 250,000 clones, roughly four fifths of them singletons. The chain recombines TRBV11-2 with TRBJ2-2; D might be TRBD2 (6 bases). The sequenced sample was peripheral blood. The sequence was collected from a woman aged 50 to 60 with acute or convalescent COVID-19. This CDR3 is CASSLGPAGTGELFF. CDR3 nucleotides: TGTGCCAGCAGCTTGGGCCCGGCGGGGACCGGGGAGCTGTTTTTT.